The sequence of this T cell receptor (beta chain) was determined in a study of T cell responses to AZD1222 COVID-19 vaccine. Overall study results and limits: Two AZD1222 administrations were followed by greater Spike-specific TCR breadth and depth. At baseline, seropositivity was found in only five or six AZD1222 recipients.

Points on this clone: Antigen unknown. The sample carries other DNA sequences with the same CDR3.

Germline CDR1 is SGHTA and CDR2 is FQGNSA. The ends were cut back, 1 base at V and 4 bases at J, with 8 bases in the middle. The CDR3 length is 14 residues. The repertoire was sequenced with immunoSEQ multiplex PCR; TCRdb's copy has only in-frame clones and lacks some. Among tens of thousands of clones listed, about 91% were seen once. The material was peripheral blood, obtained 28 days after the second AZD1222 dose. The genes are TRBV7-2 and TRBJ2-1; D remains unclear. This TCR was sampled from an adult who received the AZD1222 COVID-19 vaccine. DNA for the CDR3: TGTGCCAGCAGCTTAGGTACAGCTTACAATGAGCAGTTCTTC. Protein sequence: CASSLGTAYNEQFF.